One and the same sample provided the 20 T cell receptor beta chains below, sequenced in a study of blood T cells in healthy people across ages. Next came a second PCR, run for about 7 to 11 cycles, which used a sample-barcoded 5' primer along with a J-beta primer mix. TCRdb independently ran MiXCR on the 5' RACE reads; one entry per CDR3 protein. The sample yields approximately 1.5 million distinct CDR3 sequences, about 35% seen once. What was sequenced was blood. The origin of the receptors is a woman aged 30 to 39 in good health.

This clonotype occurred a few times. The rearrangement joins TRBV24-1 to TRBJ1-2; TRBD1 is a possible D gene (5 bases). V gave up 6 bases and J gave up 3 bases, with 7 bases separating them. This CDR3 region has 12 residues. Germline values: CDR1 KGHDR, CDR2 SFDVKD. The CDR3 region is CATSSRDYGYTF. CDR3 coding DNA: TGTGCCACCAGTAGCAGGGACTATGGCTACACCTTC.

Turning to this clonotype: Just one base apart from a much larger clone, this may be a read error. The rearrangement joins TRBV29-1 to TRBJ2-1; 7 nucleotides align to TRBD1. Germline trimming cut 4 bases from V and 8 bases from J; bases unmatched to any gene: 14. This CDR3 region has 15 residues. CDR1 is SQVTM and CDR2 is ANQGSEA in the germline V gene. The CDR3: CSVGLDRANHDEQFF. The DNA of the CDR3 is TGCAGCGTTGGCCTTGACAGGGCCAACCACGATGAGCAGTTCTTC.

Here the CDR3 DNA reads TGTGCCAGCAGCTTGACCCGGGACAGGGGGCGCGATACGCAGTATTTT. The encoded protein is CASSLTRDRGRDTQYF. The rearrangement uses TRBV7-9 and TRBJ2-3, with 12 bases that match TRBD1. The CDR3 has 16 amino acids. The V gene end was trimmed by 3 bases and the J gene end by 6 bases; junction bases not matched to a gene: 7. Germline loops: CDR1 SEHNR, CDR2 FQNEAQ (reference sequence).

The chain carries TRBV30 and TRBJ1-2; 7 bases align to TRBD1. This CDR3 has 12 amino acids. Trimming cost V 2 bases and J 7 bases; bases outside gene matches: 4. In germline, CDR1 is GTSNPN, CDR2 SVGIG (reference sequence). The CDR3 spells CAWSYRGSGYTF. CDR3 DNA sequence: TGTGCCTGGAGTTACAGGGGCTCTGGCTACACCTTC.

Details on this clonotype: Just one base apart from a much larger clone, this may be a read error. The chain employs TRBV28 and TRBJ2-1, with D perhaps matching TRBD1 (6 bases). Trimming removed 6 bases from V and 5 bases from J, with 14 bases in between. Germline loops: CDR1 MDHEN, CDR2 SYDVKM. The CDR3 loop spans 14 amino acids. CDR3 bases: TGTGCCAGCAGGCTAGGGGGTCAAAACAATGAGCAGTTCTTC. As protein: CASRLGGQNNEQFF. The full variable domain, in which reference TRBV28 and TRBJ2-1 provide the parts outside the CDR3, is DVKVTQSSRYLVKRTGEKVFLECVQDMDHENMFWYRQDPGLGLRLIYFSYDVKMKEKGDIPEGYSVSREKKERFSLILESASTNQTSMYLCASRLGGQNNEQFFGPGTRLTVL.

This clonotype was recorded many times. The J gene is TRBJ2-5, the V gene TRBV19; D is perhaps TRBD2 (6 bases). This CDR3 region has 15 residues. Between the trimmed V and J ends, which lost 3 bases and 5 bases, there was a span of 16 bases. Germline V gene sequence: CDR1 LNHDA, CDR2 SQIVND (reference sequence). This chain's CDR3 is CASSMTGAMEETQYF. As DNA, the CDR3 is TGTGCCAGTAGTATGACGGGAGCGATGGAGGAGACCCAGTACTTC.

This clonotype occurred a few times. CDR3 nucleotide sequence: TGTGCCAGCAAGACAGAAAATCAGCCCCAGCATTTT. Translation: CASKTENQPQHF. The chain carries TRBV12-3 or TRBV12-4 and TRBJ1-5, with D perhaps TRBD1 (5 bases). V gave up 7 bases and J gave up 4 bases, with 8 bases separating them. The CDR3 consists of 12 residues.

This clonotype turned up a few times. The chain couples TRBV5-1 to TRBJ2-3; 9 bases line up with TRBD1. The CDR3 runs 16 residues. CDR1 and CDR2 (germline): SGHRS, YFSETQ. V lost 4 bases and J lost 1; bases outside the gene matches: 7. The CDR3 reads CASSLTGGAGTDTQYF. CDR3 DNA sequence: TGCGCCAGCAGCCTTACAGGGGGCGCAGGCACAGATACGCAGTATTTT.

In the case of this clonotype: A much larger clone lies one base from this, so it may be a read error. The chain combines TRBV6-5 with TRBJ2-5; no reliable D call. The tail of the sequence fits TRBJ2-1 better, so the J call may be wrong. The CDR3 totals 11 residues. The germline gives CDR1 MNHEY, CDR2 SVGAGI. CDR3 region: CASSTKETQFF. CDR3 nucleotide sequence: TGTGCCAGCAGTACCAAAGAGACCCAGTTCTTC.

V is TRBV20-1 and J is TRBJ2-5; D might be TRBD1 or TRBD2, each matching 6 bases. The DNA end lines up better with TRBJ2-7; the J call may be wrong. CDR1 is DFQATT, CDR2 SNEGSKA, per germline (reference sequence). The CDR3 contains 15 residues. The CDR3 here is CSAPAHRGRAYEQYF. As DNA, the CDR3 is TGCAGTGCCCCTGCCCATCGGGGGCGAGCGTACGAGCAGTACTTC.

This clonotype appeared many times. CDR3 DNA sequence: TGCAGCGTTGTGTTGTCAGGGCCAGAGACCCAGTACTTC. Residues: CSVVLSGPETQYF. This chain joins TRBV29-1 and TRBJ2-5; possible D gene TRBD1, 5 bases. The ends were cut back, 4 bases at V and 4 bases at J, with 13 bases in the middle. Germline CDR1 SQVTM, CDR2 ANQGSEA. The length of the CDR3 is 13 residues.

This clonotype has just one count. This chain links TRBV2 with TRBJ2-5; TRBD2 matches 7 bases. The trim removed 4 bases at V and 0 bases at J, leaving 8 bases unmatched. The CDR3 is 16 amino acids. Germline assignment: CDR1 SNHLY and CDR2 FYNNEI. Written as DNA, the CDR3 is TGTGCCAGCAGTGGAGGACTAGAGTTGTACCAAGAGACCCAGTACTTC. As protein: CASSGGLELYQETQYF.

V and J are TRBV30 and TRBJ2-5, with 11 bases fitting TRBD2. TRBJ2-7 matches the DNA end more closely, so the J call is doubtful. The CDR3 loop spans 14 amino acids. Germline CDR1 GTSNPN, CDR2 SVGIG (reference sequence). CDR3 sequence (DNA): TGTGCCTGGAGTGGGGGACTAGCGGCCTACGAGCAGTACTTC. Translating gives CAWSGGLAAYEQYF.

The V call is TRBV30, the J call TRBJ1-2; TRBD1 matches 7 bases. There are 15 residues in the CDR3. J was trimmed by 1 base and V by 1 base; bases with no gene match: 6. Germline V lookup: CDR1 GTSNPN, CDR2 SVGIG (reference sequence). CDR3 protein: CAWSGGQDHNYGYTF. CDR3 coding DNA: TGTGCCTGGAGTGGCGGACAGGACCATAACTATGGCTACACCTTC.

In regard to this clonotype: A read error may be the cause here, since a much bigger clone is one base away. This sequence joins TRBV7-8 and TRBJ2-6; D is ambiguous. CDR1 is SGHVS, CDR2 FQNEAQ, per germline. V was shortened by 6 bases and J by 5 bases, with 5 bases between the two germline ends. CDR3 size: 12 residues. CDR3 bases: TGTGCCAGCAGGTCTAGGGCCAACGTCCTGACTTTC. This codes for CASRSRANVLTF.

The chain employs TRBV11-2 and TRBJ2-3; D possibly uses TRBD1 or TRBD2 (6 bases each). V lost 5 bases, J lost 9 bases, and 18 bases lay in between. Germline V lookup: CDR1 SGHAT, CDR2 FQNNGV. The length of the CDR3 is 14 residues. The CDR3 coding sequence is TGTGCCAGCAGCCTACAGGGCGGGAAAGTCACGCAGTATTTT. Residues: CASSLQGGKVTQYF. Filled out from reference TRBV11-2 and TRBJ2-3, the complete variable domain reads EAGVAQSPRYKIIEKRQSVAFWCNPISGHATLYWYQQILGQGPKLLIQFQNNGVVDDSQLPKDRFSAERLKGVDSTLKIQPAKLEDSAVYLCASSLQGGKVTQYFGPGTRLTVL.

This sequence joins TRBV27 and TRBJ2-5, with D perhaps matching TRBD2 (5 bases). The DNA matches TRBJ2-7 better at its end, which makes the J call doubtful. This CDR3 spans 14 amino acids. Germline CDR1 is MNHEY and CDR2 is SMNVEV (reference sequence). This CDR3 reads CASRALSGVYEQYF. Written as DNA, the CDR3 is TGTGCCAGCAGAGCCCTGTCCGGGGTCTACGAGCAGTACTTC.

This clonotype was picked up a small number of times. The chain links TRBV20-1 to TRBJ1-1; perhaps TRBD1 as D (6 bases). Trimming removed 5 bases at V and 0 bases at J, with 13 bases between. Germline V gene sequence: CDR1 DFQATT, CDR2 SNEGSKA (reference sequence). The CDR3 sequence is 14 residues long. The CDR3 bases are TGCAGTGCTCGAGGGGGACACATGAACACTGAAGCTTTCTTT. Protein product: CSARGGHMNTEAFF.

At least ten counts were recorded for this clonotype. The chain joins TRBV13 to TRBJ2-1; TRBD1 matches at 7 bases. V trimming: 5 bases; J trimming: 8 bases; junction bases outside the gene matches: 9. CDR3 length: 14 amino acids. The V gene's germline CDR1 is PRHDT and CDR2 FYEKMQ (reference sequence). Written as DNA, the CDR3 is TGTGCCAGCAGCCCGACAGGGAATCGGGATGAGCAGTTCTTC. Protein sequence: CASSPTGNRDEQFF.

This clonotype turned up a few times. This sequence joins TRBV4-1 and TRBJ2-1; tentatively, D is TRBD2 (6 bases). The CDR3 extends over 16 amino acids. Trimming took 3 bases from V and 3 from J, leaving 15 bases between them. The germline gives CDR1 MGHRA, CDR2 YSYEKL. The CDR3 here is CASSQGLRGIYNEQFF. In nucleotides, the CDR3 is TGCGCCAGCAGCCAGGGTTTACGCGGGATCTACAATGAGCAGTTCTTC.